The clone carrying this T cell receptor (beta chain) has ten or more counts. No antigen is known for it. These data originate in a study of T cells after yellow fever vaccination. Study summary: Low-cell-number fractions underwent preparation using SMART-Seq v4 Ultra Low Input. General study results and limits: Re-detected after boosting: most primary clones, 96% of CD4 and about 90% of CD8. Researchers report a weaker secondary response that nonetheless peaked faster, day 5 versus 15.

Germline CDR1 reads MNHEY; CDR2 reads SVGAGI. V shed 2 bases and J shed 5 bases, with 10 bases lying between them. The CDR3 length is 15 residues. 5'RACE template switching produced TCR cDNA carrying a universal primer site and UMIs. TCRdb recomputed calls from the 5' RACE reads with MiXCR, one row per CDR3 protein. The profile shows approximately 300,000 distinct CDR3 sequences, about 8.7% of them singletons. The sample consisted of PBMCs, taken on the day of the first yellow fever vaccination. The chain couples TRBV6-5 to TRBJ1-6; D is unclear. The clonotype comes from a man younger than 35 who received the YFV17D yellow fever vaccine. For the CDR3, the DNA is TGTGCCAGCAGTTACGGCGACGGGAATAATTCACCCCTCCACTTT. Translated: CASSYGDGNNSPLHF.